This T cell receptor (beta chain) was obtained from a study of OX40 agonist ivuxolimab in advanced cancers. The method was immunoSEQ multiplex PCR; TCRdb's version includes in-frame clones alone and lacks a portion of them. The sample carries about 49,000 clones, roughly 90% recorded once. The CDR3 is 17 amino acids. Germline values: CDR1 SEHNR, CDR2 FQNEAQ (reference sequence). The trim removed 5 bases at V and 9 bases at J, leaving 18 bases unmatched. The V and J genes are TRBV7-9 and TRBJ2-1; TRBD1 matches at 8 bases. This clonotype was obtained from an adult with an advanced solid tumor such as melanoma, head and neck, liver or kidney cancer. Specimen: CD4+ or CD8+ T cells sorted from blood, collected in a trial of the OX40 agonist ivuxolimab. The CDR3 nucleotides read TGTGCCAGCAGCACTACCAGCTCAGGGGGCGGAGGAGGTGAGCAGTTCTTC. Translating gives CASSTTSSGGGGGEQFF.